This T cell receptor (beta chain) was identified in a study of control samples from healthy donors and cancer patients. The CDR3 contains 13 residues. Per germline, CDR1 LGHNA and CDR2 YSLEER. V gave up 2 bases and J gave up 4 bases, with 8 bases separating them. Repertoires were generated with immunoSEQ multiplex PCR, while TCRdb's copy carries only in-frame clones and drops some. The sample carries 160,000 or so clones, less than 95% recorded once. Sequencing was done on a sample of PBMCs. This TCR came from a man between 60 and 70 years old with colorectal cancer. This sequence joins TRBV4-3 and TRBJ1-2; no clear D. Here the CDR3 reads CASSQSRGYGYTF. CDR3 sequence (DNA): TGCGCCAGCAGCCAATCCCGGGGCTATGGCTACACCTTC.